This TCR beta chain was observed in a study of radiotherapy plus CTLA-4 blockade in lung cancer. Looking at the study overall: Overall, 18% of patients showed an objective response, while over 25% attained disease control. Study-wide findings and caveats: Expansion in blood of tumor-derived TCR clones was seen after radiotherapy plus ipilimumab.

CDR1 and CDR2 from the germline V gene are SGHVS and FQNEAQ. Trimming removed 0 bases from V and 6 bases from J; junction bases left unmatched: 3. The CDR3 is 15 amino acids. For this clone: Its antigen is not identified.

The table came from immunoSEQ multiplex PCR; TCRdb's copy has only in-frame clones and leaves some out. The sample includes 30,000 to 35,000 clones, more than 75% of them seen just once. With ipilimumab providing CTLA-4 blockade, focal radiation was administered to patients who had chemo-refractory metastatic non-small-cell lung cancer. This chain connects TRBV7-8 to TRBJ2-2; the match to TRBD1 covers 8 bases. The clonotype comes from a human donor with non-small cell lung cancer who had stable disease on radiotherapy plus ipilimumab. Sequenced material: peripheral blood, taken from a patient treated with radiotherapy plus ipilimumab. The DNA for the CDR3 is TGTGCCAGCAGCTTAGCACCACAGGGGGCCGGGGAGCTGTTTTTT. Translating it yields CASSLAPQGAGELFF.